The 22 T cell receptor beta chains in this list originate from one sample, sequenced in a study of shared clonotypes between healthy human individuals. Clones were sequenced by immunoSEQ multiplex PCR, and TCRdb holds only the in-frame ones, with some missing. This sample has approximately 2.3 million clones, with just over 90% found just once. The sequenced sample was naive CD4+ T cells from PBMCs. The subset here: CD45RA+ positively selected. The source of these receptors is a man between 18 and 35 years old in good health. Some clones in this sample may be carry-over from other donors' samples.

On this clone itself: At the DNA level, this CDR3 is encoded by other sequences in the same sample as well. The rearrangement joins TRBV28 to TRBJ2-2, with D possibly being TRBD1 (5 bases). This CDR3 region has 15 residues. Trimming pared 4 bases from V and 1 base from J, leaving 10 bases between. Germline CDR1 MDHEN, CDR2 SYDVKM. Written as DNA, the CDR3 is TGTGCCAGCAGTTCTCCCGGACAGAACACCGGGGAGCTGTTTTTT. Translating gives CASSSPGQNTGELFF. Full variable domain (remainder filled in from reference TRBV28 and TRBJ2-2): DVKVTQSSRYLVKRTGEKVFLECVQDMDHENMFWYRQDPGLGLRLIYFSYDVKMKEKGDIPEGYSVSREKKERFSLILESASTNQTSMYLCASSSPGQNTGELFFGEGSRLTVL.

This chain links TRBV5-1 with TRBJ2-5, with 8 bases identical to TRBD2. The ends lost 5 bases at V and 3 bases at J; junction bases unmatched: 12. The CDR3 consists of 16 residues. The germline V gene encodes CDR1 SGHRS and CDR2 YFSETQ. In DNA, the CDR3 is TGCGCCAGCAGACAATGGCCGACTAGCGCAAAAGAGACCCAGTACTTC. Its protein is CASRQWPTSAKETQYF.

This chain uses TRBV28 with TRBJ1-4; tentatively, D is TRBD1 (6 bases). This CDR3 has 15 amino acids. In germline, CDR1 is MDHEN, CDR2 SYDVKM. Trimming removed 5 bases at V and 7 bases at J, with 17 bases between. The CDR3 nucleotides read TGTGCCAGCAGTACCTCAGGGGCGGGGGGTGAAAAACTGTTTTTT. Its protein product is CASSTSGAGGEKLFF.

This clone was seen a few times. CDR3 nucleotides: TGTGCCAGCGGCACAGGCCCCCTCGAAGCTTTCTTT. This codes for CASGTGPLEAFF. J is TRBJ1-1 and V is TRBV28, with a possible D match to TRBD1 (5 bases). Trimming took off 8 bases at V and 8 bases at J, with 15 bases between the two ends. CDR1 is MDHEN, CDR2 SYDVKM, per germline. CDR3 size: 12 residues.

This chain joins TRBV30 and TRBJ1-6; tentative D call: TRBD1 (6 bases). This CDR3 region has 15 residues. CDR1 is GTSNPN and CDR2 is SVGIG in the germline V gene (reference sequence). V dropped 5 bases and J dropped 5 bases, with 16 bases sitting between them. This CDR3 reads CAWDWGRLHNSPLHF. CDR3 bases: TGTGCCTGGGATTGGGGGCGCTTGCATAATTCACCCCTCCACTTT.

This clone has just a few counts. The rearrangement joins TRBV28 to TRBJ1-2; D gene unclear. The CDR3 consists of 13 residues. V dropped 5 bases and J dropped 8 bases, with 15 bases sitting between them. The germline V gene encodes CDR1 MDHEN and CDR2 SYDVKM. CDR3 bases: TGTGCCAGCAGTACGACGGCCCCCCAGGGCTACACCTTC. Encoded protein: CASSTTAPQGYTF.

This clone was picked up one time. The genes are TRBV5-1 and TRBJ1-2; D is unclear. This CDR3 has 16 amino acids. V was shortened by 0 bases and J by 2 bases, with 14 bases between the two germline ends. Germline V gene lookup returns CDR1 SGHRS and CDR2 YFSETQ. The CDR3 coding sequence is TGCGCCAGCAGCTTGGATCTGGCAGCAGGCAACTATGGCTACACCTTC. This gives the protein CASSLDLAAGNYGYTF. The full variable domain, with the rest looked up from reference TRBV5-1 and TRBJ1-2, is KAGVTQTPRYLIKTRGQQVTLSCSPISGHRSVSWYQQTPGQGLQFLFEYFSETQRNKGNFPGRFSGRQFSNSRSEMNVSTLELGDSALYLCASSLDLAAGNYGYTFGSGTRLTVV.

The chain links TRBV6-6 to TRBJ1-2; D is perhaps TRBD1 (6 bases). The CDR3 spans 14 residues. Germline V gives CDR1 MNHNY, CDR2 SVGAGI (reference sequence). Trimming shortened V by 6 bases and J by 0 bases, and 11 bases separated the two germline ends. CDR3 in amino acids: CASREGGTNYGYTF. The CDR3, as DNA: TGTGCCAGCAGGGAAGGGGGAACTAACTATGGCTACACCTTC.

V and J are TRBV5-4 and TRBJ2-5; TRBD1 or TRBD2 may be the D gene (6 bases each). Germline V gene lookup returns CDR1 SGHNT and CDR2 YYREEE (reference sequence). V lost 3 bases to trimming and J lost 4 bases, with 16 bases between them. The CDR3 has 15 amino acids. CDR3 sequence reads: CASSSGALGSETQYF. CDR3 in DNA: TGTGCCAGCAGCTCGGGGGCGTTGGGATCAGAGACCCAGTACTTC. Looking up the rest from reference TRBV5-4 and TRBJ2-5 gives the full variable domain: ETGVTQSPTHLIKTRGQQVTLRCSSQSGHNTVSWYQQALGQGPQFIFQYYREEENGRGNFPPRFSGLQFPNYSSELNVNALELDDSALYLCASSSGALGSETQYFGPGTRLLVL.

The chain couples TRBV6-1 to TRBJ2-7, with 9 nucleotides matching TRBD2. The CDR3 has 14 residues. With V trimmed by 10 bases and J by 2 bases, 9 bases remained unmatched. Germline V gene lookup returns CDR1 MNHNS and CDR2 SASEGT. The CDR3 coding sequence is TGTGCCATCGCCCCAGCGGGAGGTACCTACGAGCAGTACTTC. Protein product: CAIAPAGGTYEQYF.

The V gene is TRBV29-1, the J gene TRBJ1-1; D gene uncertain. The V gene lost 4 bases and the J gene lost 6 bases, with 15 bases spanning the gap. The CDR3 loop spans 13 amino acids. From germline, CDR1 is SQVTM and CDR2 ANQGSEA. CDR3 region: CSVVPIRGAEAFF. The CDR3 coding sequence is TGCAGCGTTGTTCCCATCCGGGGAGCTGAAGCTTTCTTT.

This chain links TRBV7-3 with TRBJ2-3; maybe TRBD2 (6 bases). Looked up from germline, CDR1 is SGHTA and CDR2 is FQGTGA. Trimming stripped 0 bases from V and 7 bases from J, with 26 bases between. This CDR3 is built from 19 residues. The CDR3 loop reads CASSLTFFGQPGVVNTQYF. The CDR3, as DNA: TGTGCCAGCAGCTTAACTTTTTTTGGGCAGCCGGGGGTCGTAAATACGCAGTATTTT.

CDR3 in DNA: TGCGCCAGCAGCTTTGGGACAGTCATCTCCTACGAGCAGTACTTC. Protein product: CASSFGTVISYEQYF. The rearrangement uses TRBV5-1 and TRBJ2-7; 7 nucleotides align to TRBD1. Unmatched junction bases numbered 5, after V lost 2 bases and J lost 0 bases. The CDR3 spans 15 residues. Germline V gene lookup returns CDR1 SGHRS and CDR2 YFSETQ. Complete variable domain (other parts from reference TRBV5-1 and TRBJ2-7): KAGVTQTPRYLIKTRGQQVTLSCSPISGHRSVSWYQQTPGQGLQFLFEYFSETQRNKGNFPGRFSGRQFSNSRSEMNVSTLELGDSALYLCASSFGTVISYEQYFGPGTRLTVT.

J is TRBJ1-2 and V is TRBV4-3; maybe TRBD1 (5 bases). V lost 0 bases and J 7 bases, leaving 15 bases between the germline ends. The CDR3 sequence is 15 residues long. CDR1 and CDR2 from the germline V gene are LGHNA and YSLEER. This CDR3 is CASSQDSVLGVGYTF. The CDR3 DNA is TGCGCCAGCAGCCAAGATAGCGTTTTAGGGGTTGGCTACACCTTC.

The rearrangement joins TRBV5-1 to TRBJ1-4; D gene uncertain. The V and J ends lost 0 bases and 6 bases respectively, with 9 bases between them. CDR3 length: 14 residues. CDR1 and CDR2 (germline): SGHRS, YFSETQ. DNA for the CDR3: TGCGCCAGCAGCTTGGACAGAAATGATGAAAAACTGTTTTTT. It encodes CASSLDRNDEKLFF.

CDR3 coding DNA: TGCGCCAGCAGTGGAGCGGGCACAGATACGCAGTATTTT. This translates into CASSGAGTDTQYF. The V and J genes are TRBV10-1 and TRBJ2-3; tentatively, D is TRBD2 (5 bases). CDR3 length: 13 residues. Germline-derived CDR1 and CDR2 are WNHNN and SYGVQD (reference sequence). Trimming removed 4 bases at V and 1 base at J, with 6 bases between.

In DNA form, the CDR3 reads TGTGCCGTACAGGGGAGAACTAACTATGGCTACACCTTC. This translates into CAVQGRTNYGYTF. The rearrangement joins TRBV19 to TRBJ1-2, with 7 bases identical to TRBD1. Per germline, CDR1 LNHDA and CDR2 SQIVND (reference sequence). The CDR3 has 13 residues. Trimming removed 11 bases from V and 0 bases from J; junction bases left unmatched: 6.

The J gene is TRBJ2-5, the V gene TRBV6-1, with D uncertain. Germline assignment: CDR1 MNHNS and CDR2 SASEGT. The CDR3 is 11 residues long. Trimming left V 7 bases short and J 2 bases short, with 5 bases between. This CDR3 reads CASNIQETQYF. The CDR3 DNA is TGTGCCAGCAATATACAAGAGACCCAGTACTTC.

V usage is TRBV5-1 and J usage is TRBJ2-6; no reliable D call. The length of the CDR3 is 15 residues. The germline V gene encodes CDR1 SGHRS and CDR2 YFSETQ. Deletions cut 1 base from V and 4 bases from J, with 9 bases between. CDR3 DNA: TGCGCCAGCAGCTTGATCGCAGCGGGGGCCAACGTCCTGACTTTC. Its translation: CASSLIAAGANVLTF. The entire variable domain, with the rest obtained from reference TRBV5-1 and TRBJ2-6, is as follows: KAGVTQTPRYLIKTRGQQVTLSCSPISGHRSVSWYQQTPGQGLQFLFEYFSETQRNKGNFPGRFSGRQFSNSRSEMNVSTLELGDSALYLCASSLIAAGANVLTFGAGSRLTVL.

The rearrangement links TRBV20-1 to TRBJ2-1, with a possible D match to TRBD1 (5 bases). V was pared by 5 bases and J by 5 bases, with 7 bases between. Germline V CDR1 and CDR2: DFQATT, SNEGSKA (reference sequence). This CDR3 has 11 amino acids. The CDR3 region is CSAQGNNEQFF. DNA of the CDR3: TGCAGTGCTCAGGGAAACAATGAGCAGTTCTTC.

The J gene is TRBJ2-7, the V gene TRBV4-1; 10 positions agree with TRBD1. Looked up from germline, CDR1 is MGHRA and CDR2 is YSYEKL. This CDR3 is 16 amino acids long. V lost 5 bases, J lost 1 base, and 8 bases stayed unmatched. CDR3 bases: TGCGCCAGCAGCAGAGACAGGGGGCGTACGTCCTACGAGCAGTACTTC. This sequence encodes CASSRDRGRTSYEQYF.

The chain uses TRBV2 and TRBJ1-2, with 7 positions matching TRBD1. The CDR3 totals 14 residues. Germline V CDR1 and CDR2: SNHLY, FYNNEI. V dropped 4 bases and J dropped 6; count of bases not matched to a gene: 8. CDR3 sequence (DNA): TGTGCCAGCAGTGTTGAAGGGGGCCTAGATGGCTACACCTTC. This sequence encodes CASSVEGGLDGYTF. Full variable domain (remainder filled in from reference TRBV2 and TRBJ1-2): EPEVTQTPSHQVTQMGQEVILRCVPISNHLYFYWYRQILGQKVEFLVSFYNNEISEKSEIFDDQFSVERPDGSNFTLKIRSTKLEDSAMYFCASSVEGGLDGYTFGSGTRLTVV.